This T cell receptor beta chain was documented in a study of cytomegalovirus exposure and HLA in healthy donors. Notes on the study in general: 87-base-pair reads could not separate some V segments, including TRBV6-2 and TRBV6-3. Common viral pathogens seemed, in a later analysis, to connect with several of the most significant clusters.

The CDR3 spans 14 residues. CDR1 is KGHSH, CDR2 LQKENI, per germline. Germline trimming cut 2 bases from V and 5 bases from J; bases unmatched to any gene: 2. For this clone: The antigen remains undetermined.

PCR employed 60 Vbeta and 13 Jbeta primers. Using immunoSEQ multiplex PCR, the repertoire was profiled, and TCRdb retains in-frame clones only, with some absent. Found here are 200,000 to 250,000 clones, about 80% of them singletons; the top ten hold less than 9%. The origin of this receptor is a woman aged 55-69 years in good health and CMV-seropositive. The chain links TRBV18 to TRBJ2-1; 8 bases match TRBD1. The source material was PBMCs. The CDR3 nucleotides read TGTGCCAGCTCACCAAGGGGACAGGACAATGAGCAGTTCTTC. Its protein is CASSPRGQDNEQFF.